These 20 T cell receptor beta chains originate from one sample sequenced in a study of T-cell memory formation after mild COVID-19. Each CDR3 protein gets one entry after TCRdb re-called the 5' RACE reads with MiXCR. Of about 190,000 distinct CDR3 sequences listed, approximately 16% are singletons. The sample taken for sequencing was PBMCs or a T cell subset sorted from them (not recorded which). These receptors were obtained from an adult woman who had mild COVID-19 (a few samples of this study predate the infection). Cell type and time point are not known.

This chain uses TRBV6-5 with TRBJ2-6; D possibly uses TRBD1 or TRBD2 (6 bases each). Per the germline V gene, CDR1 is MNHEY and CDR2 is SVGAGI. V lost 2 bases to trimming and J lost 1 base, with 12 bases between them. The CDR3 covers 17 residues. The CDR3 DNA reads as TGTGCCAGCAGTTACCGCGGGACAAATTCTGGGGCCAACGTCCTGACTTTC. Translation gives CASSYRGTNSGANVLTF.

This clonotype was counted many times. The chain joins TRBV6-6 to TRBJ2-4, with D hard to call. The CDR3 is 16 residues long. The germline V and J ends were trimmed by 4 bases and 1 base, with 14 bases remaining between them. CDR1 is MNHNY and CDR2 is SVGAGI in the germline V gene (reference sequence). The CDR3 coding sequence is TGTGCCAGCAGTTCCCCGCAGTACACGGCCAAAAACATTCAGTACTTC. Translation gives CASSSPQYTAKNIQYF.

The chain uses TRBV6-5 and TRBJ2-7; 11 bases map to TRBD2. With 6 bases clipped from V and 3 bases from J, the junction kept 7 bases outside the gene matches. The CDR3 spans 15 residues. Germline-derived CDR1 and CDR2 are MNHEY and SVGAGI. The CDR3, as DNA: TGTGCCAGCAGGTACAGACTAGCGGGGAACTACGAGCAGTACTTC. It is translated as CASRYRLAGNYEQYF.

The chain is built from TRBV3-1 and TRBJ2-7; D possibly corresponds to TRBD2 (7 bases). The germline gives CDR1 LGHDT, CDR2 YNNKEL (reference sequence). CDR3 size: 15 residues. V was clipped by 3 bases and J by 9 bases, with 21 bases between them. DNA of the CDR3: TGTGCCAGCAGCCACCCCGCGGGGGCCTGGGTTGTGCAGTACTTC. Translating it yields CASSHPAGAWVVQYF.

The V call is TRBV5-5, the J call TRBJ2-5; perhaps TRBD1 as D (5 bases). V lost 3 bases to trimming and J lost 1 base, with 16 bases between them. The CDR3 is 16 amino acids. CDR1 and CDR2 from the germline V gene are SGHKS and YYEKEE (reference sequence). CDR3 nucleotides: TGTGCCAGCAGCTGGACCTTTAGGGGCCTCCAAGAGACCCAGTACTTC. Translated: CASSWTFRGLQETQYF.

The genes are TRBV6-2 or TRBV6-3 and TRBJ2-1, with D possibly TRBD2 on 6 matching bases. The CDR3 has 17 residues. The germline gives CDR1 MNHEY, CDR2 SVGEGT. Trimming removed 0 bases at V and 0 bases at J, with 12 bases between. CDR3 nucleotide sequence: TGTGCCAGCAGTTACTCGACTGAGGGAGGCTCCTACAATGAGCAGTTCTTC. It specifies CASSYSTEGGSYNEQFF.

The chain joins TRBV4-2 to TRBJ2-1; TRBD1 aligns across 8 bases. J was trimmed by 6 bases and V by 4 bases; bases with no gene match: 14. There are 17 residues in the CDR3. In germline, CDR1 is LGHNA, CDR2 YNFKEQ. The chain's CDR3 is CASSLTAQGVWGNEQFF. In DNA, the CDR3 is TGTGCCAGCAGCCTAACCGCACAGGGGGTTTGGGGCAATGAGCAGTTCTTC.

This clonotype was detected a few times. The V gene is TRBV5-1, the J gene TRBJ1-1; D is perhaps TRBD1 (6 bases). Per germline, CDR1 SGHRS and CDR2 YFSETQ. This CDR3 is built from 12 residues. V was clipped by 5 bases and J by 5 bases, with 10 bases between them. The CDR3 DNA is TGCGCCAGCAGGGGGGCCGGTACTGAAGCTTTCTTT. This translates into CASRGAGTEAFF. The complete variable domain, with remaining parts taken from reference TRBV5-1 and TRBJ1-1, reads KAGVTQTPRYLIKTRGQQVTLSCSPISGHRSVSWYQQTPGQGLQFLFEYFSETQRNKGNFPGRFSGRQFSNSRSEMNVSTLELGDSALYLCASRGAGTEAFFGQGTRLTVV.

This clonotype was observed a few times. V gene TRBV5-1 combines with J gene TRBJ1-1; TRBD1 matches at 7 bases. The V gene's germline CDR1 is SGHRS and CDR2 YFSETQ. This CDR3 has 14 residues. With V trimmed by 4 bases and J by 4 bases, 7 bases remained unmatched. The CDR3 sequence is CASSTTTGATEAFF. As DNA, the CDR3 is TGCGCCAGCAGCACTACCACAGGGGCCACTGAAGCTTTCTTT.

CDR3 bases: TGTGCCAGCAGCTTAGGACAGGCAACTAATGAAAAACTGTTTTTT. This sequence encodes CASSLGQATNEKLFF. The chain is built from TRBV7-9 and TRBJ1-4, with D perhaps matching TRBD1 (6 bases). V dropped 1 base and J dropped 0 bases, with 6 bases sitting between them. The CDR3 runs to 15 residues. Germline V gene sequence: CDR1 SEHNR, CDR2 FQNEAQ (reference sequence).

This clonotype was seen more than once but under ten times. The gene calls are TRBV5-5 and TRBJ2-1; D unresolved. With 2 bases removed from V and 8 bases from J, the gap between germline ends came to 11 bases. CDR1 and CDR2 (germline): SGHKS, YYEKEE (reference sequence). The CDR3 is made up of 13 amino acids. CDR3 sequence: CASSLRADYEQFF. CDR3 DNA sequence: TGTGCCAGCAGCTTACGGGCCGACTATGAGCAGTTCTTC. Variable domain in full (rest from reference TRBV5-5 and TRBJ2-1): DAGVTQSPTHLIKTRGQQVTLRCSPISGHKSVSWYQQVLGQGPQFIFQYYEKEERGRGNFPDRFSARQFPNYSSELNVNALLLGDSALYLCASSLRADYEQFFGPGTRLTVL.

The table lists this clonotype with many counts. The V call is TRBV7-2, the J call TRBJ2-1; perhaps TRBD2 as D (6 bases). V was shortened by 5 bases and J by 6 bases, with 17 bases between the two germline ends. This CDR3 contains 15 residues. Germline loops: CDR1 SGHTA, CDR2 FQGNSA. The CDR3 nucleotides are TGTGCCAGCAGCCCGAACGCCCTAGCGAGCAATGAGCAGTTCTTC. Translating it yields CASSPNALASNEQFF.

The chain is built from TRBV7-9 and TRBJ2-1, with TRBD2 matching over 7 bases. The CDR3 loop spans 14 amino acids. Germline V gene data show CDR1 as SEHNR and CDR2 as FQNEAQ (reference sequence). J lost 8 bases, V lost 3 bases, and 7 bases had no gene match. CDR3 residues: CASSFGGGYDEQFF. Here the CDR3 DNA reads TGTGCCAGCAGCTTTGGCGGGGGTTATGATGAGCAGTTCTTC.

This clonotype was counted between two and nine times. The CDR3 region is CASSKAGNTIYF. CDR3 bases: TGTGCCAGCAGCAAAGCAGGAAACACCATATATTTT. V usage is TRBV4-2 and J usage is TRBJ1-3, with no clear D. V lost 5 bases and J 4 bases, leaving 6 bases between the germline ends. The CDR3 runs to 12 residues. Looked up from germline, CDR1 is LGHNA and CDR2 is YNFKEQ.

The chain joins TRBV19 to TRBJ1-5; D remains unclear. Germline CDR1 and CDR2: LNHDA and SQIVND (reference sequence). Trimming took off 5 bases at V and 2 bases at J, with 19 bases between the two ends. This CDR3 has 17 residues. The chain's CDR3 is CASSFPRSPMGNQPQHF. CDR3 coding DNA: TGTGCCAGTAGTTTCCCCAGGTCCCCGATGGGCAATCAGCCCCAGCATTTT.

The genes are TRBV3-1 and TRBJ2-2; maybe TRBD1 (6 bases). The V and J ends lost 4 bases and 5 bases respectively, with 14 bases between them. Germline values: CDR1 LGHDT, CDR2 YNNKEL (reference sequence). The CDR3 spans 15 residues. CDR3 sequence: CASSRTEQGTGELFF. As DNA, the CDR3 is TGTGCCAGCAGCCGCACAGAGCAGGGGACCGGGGAGCTGTTTTTT. Together with reference TRBV3-1 and TRBJ2-2, the CDR3 gives the full variable domain: DTAVSQTPKYLVTQMGNDKSIKCEQNLGHDTMYWYKQDSKKFLKIMFSYNNKELIINETVPNRFSPKSPDKAHLNLHINSLELGDSAVYFCASSRTEQGTGELFFGEGSRLTVL.

V gene TRBV20-1 combines with J gene TRBJ2-4; TRBD2 matches 8 bases. CDR3 length equals 16 residues. Trimming cost V 0 bases and J 5 bases; bases outside gene matches: 9. Germline V gene lookup returns CDR1 DFQATT and CDR2 SNEGSKA (reference sequence). The CDR3: CSARDSFAGGQNIQYF. The DNA for the CDR3 is TGCAGTGCTAGAGATTCCTTCGCGGGGGGACAAAACATTCAGTACTTC.

This clonotype was detected a few times. The rearrangement uses TRBV11-3 and TRBJ2-5; D perhaps matches TRBD2 (7 bases). Germline V CDR1 and CDR2: SGHNT, YENEEA. The CDR3 consists of 14 residues. The germline V and J ends were trimmed by 5 bases and 4 bases, with 14 bases remaining between them. For the CDR3, the DNA is TGTGCCAGCAGCCTCGGGGGAGGGGGAGAGACCCAGTACTTC. This encodes CASSLGGGGETQYF.

This clonotype turned up a few times. The CDR3 here is CASDHGQGKTQYF. CDR3 DNA sequence: TGTGCCAGCGACCACGGACAGGGGAAGACCCAGTACTTC. The J gene is TRBJ2-5, the V gene TRBV6-2 or TRBV6-3, with TRBD1 matching over 9 bases. This CDR3 is 13 amino acids long. The junction had 7 bases not matched to a gene; V was cut back by 8 bases and J by 6 bases. Germline CDR1 and CDR2: MNHEY and SVGEGT.

This chain joins TRBV5-1 and TRBJ1-1; TRBD1 matches 8 bases. Trimming removed 3 bases from V and 3 bases from J; junction bases left unmatched: 7. Germline loops: CDR1 SGHRS, CDR2 YFSETQ. The CDR3 is 15 residues long. CDR3 nucleotides: TGCGCCAGCAGCTCGCCTGACAGGGGAGACACTGAAGCTTTCTTT. This encodes CASSSPDRGDTEAFF.